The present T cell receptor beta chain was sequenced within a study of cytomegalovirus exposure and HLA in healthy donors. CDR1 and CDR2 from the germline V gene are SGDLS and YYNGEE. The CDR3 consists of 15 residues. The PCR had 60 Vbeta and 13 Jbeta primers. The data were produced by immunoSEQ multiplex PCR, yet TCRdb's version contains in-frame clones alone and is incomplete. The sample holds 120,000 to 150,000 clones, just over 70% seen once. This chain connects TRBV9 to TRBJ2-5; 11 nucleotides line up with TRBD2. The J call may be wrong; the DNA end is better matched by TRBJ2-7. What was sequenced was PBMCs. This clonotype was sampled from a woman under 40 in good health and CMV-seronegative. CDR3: CASSVGTSGPYEQYF. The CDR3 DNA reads TGTGCCAGCAGCGTAGGGACTAGCGGGCCCTACGAGCAGTACTTC.